This T cell receptor beta chain was captured in a study of OX40 agonist ivuxolimab in advanced cancers. In the study overall: Partial responses occurred in three patients (one hepatocellular carcinoma, two cutaneous melanoma). General study findings and limits: Fewer expanded clones were found on average in CD4+ than in CD8+ T cells.

The table came from immunoSEQ multiplex PCR; TCRdb's copy has only in-frame clones and leaves some out. The sample has 20,000 to 25,000 clones, under 95% seen once. CDR3 size: 15 residues. CDR1 and CDR2 from the germline V gene are SNHLY and FYNNEI. Trimming pared 8 bases from V and 2 bases from J, leaving 19 bases between. The sample holds a few counts of this clone. Its specificity is unknown. No patient had autoimmune disease or received systemic immunosuppression. This TCR derives from an adult with an advanced solid tumor such as melanoma, head and neck, liver or kidney cancer. The chain uses TRBV2 and TRBJ2-7; TRBD2 is a possible D gene (6 bases). This specimen consisted of CD4+ or CD8+ T cells sorted from blood, obtained in a trial of the OX40 agonist ivuxolimab. The DNA for the CDR3 is TGTGCCAGCTCTGAATCGGCGGGGAACGCCTACGAGCAGTACTTC. Translated, it gives CASSESAGNAYEQYF.